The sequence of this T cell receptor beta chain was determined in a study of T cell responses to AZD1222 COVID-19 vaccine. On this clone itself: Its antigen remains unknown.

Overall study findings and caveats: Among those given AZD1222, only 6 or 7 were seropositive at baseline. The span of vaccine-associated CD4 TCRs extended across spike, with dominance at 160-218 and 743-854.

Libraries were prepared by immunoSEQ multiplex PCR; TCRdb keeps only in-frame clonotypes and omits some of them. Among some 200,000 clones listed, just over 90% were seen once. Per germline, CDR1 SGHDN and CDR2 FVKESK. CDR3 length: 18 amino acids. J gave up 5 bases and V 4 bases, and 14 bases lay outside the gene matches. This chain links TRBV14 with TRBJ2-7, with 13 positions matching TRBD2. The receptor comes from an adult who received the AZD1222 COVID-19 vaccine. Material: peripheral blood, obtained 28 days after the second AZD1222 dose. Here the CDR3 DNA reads TGTGCCAGCAGCCTTCGACATTTACTAGCGGGAGGGCCAAACGAGCAGTACTTC. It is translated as CASSLRHLLAGGPNEQYF.